This T cell receptor beta chain was identified in a study of Graves' ophthalmopathy and Graves' hyperthyroidism. This CDR3 has 14 amino acids. Germline CDR1 PRHDT, CDR2 FYEKMQ (reference sequence). Trimming removed 5 bases from V and 2 bases from J, with 13 bases in between. PBMCs stemmed from roughly 9.7 ml of fresh peripheral blood. This clonotype was counted a few times. From RNA, the CDR3 regions of TCR beta chains were amplified and sequenced. An opening RT-PCR round employed HTBI primers and preceded a second-round multiplex PCR. TCRdb called the multiplex PCR reads again in MiXCR, with one record for every CDR3 protein. The sample gives around 600,000 distinct CDR3 sequences, about two fifths of which show up once; 3% to 3.5% is in the top ten.

This clonotype was obtained from an adult man with Graves' ophthalmopathy. The chain has TRBV13 and TRBJ2-7; a possible D gene is TRBD2 (5 bases). The sequenced sample was peripheral blood. The CDR3 spells CASSLLGKTYEQYF. DNA of the CDR3: TGTGCCAGCAGCCTCCTCGGGAAAACCTACGAGCAGTACTTC.